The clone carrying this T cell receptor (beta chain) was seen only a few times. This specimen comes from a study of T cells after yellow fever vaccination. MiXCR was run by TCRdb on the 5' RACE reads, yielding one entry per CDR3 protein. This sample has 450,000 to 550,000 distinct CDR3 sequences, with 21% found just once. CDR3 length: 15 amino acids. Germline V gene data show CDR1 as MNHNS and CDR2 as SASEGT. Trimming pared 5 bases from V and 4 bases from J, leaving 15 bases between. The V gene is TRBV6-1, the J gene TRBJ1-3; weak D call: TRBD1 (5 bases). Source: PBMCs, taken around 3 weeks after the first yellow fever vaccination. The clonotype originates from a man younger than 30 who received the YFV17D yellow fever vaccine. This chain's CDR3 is CASSLTGTQGNTIYF. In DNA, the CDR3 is TGTGCCAGCAGTCTAACCGGGACGCAAGGAAACACCATATATTTT.